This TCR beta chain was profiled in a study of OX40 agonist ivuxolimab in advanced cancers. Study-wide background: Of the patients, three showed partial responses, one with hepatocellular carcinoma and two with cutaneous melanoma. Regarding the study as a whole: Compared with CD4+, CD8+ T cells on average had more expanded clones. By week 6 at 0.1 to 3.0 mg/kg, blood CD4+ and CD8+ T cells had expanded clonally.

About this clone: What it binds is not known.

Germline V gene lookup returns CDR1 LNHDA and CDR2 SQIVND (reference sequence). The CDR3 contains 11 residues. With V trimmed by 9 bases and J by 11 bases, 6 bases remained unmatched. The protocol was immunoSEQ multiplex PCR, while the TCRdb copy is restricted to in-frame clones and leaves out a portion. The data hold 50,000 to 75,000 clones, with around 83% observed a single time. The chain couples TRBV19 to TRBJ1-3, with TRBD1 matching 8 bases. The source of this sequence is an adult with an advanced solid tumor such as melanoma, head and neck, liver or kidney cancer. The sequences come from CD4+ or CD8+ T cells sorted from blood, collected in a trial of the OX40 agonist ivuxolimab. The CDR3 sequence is CASTQGGAIYF. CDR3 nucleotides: TGTGCCAGCACACAGGGGGGGGCCATATATTTT. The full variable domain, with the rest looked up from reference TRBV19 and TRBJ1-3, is DGGITQSPKYLFRKEGQNVTLSCEQNLNHDAMYWYRQDPGQGLRLIYYSQIVNDFQKGDIAEGYSVSREKKESFPLTVTSAQKNPTAFYLCASTQGGAIYFGEGSWLTVV.